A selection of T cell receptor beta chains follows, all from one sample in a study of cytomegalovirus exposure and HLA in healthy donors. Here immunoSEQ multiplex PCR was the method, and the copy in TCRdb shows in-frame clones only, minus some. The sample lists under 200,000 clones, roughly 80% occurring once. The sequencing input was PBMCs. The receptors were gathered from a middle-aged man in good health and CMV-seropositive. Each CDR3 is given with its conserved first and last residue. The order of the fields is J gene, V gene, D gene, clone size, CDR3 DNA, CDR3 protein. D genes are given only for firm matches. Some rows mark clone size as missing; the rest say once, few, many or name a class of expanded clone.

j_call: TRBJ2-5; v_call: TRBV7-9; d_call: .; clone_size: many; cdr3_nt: TGTGCCAGCAGCCAACCCAACCAGGTCCCCCAAGAGACCCAGTACTTC; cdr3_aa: CASSQPNQVPQETQYF
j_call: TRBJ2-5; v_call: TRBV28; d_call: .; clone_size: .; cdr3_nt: TGTGCCAGCAGTATATCGGGAGATGTTCTGGAGACCCAGTACTTC; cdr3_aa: CASSISGDVLETQYF
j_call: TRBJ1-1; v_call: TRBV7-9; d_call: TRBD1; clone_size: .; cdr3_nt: TGTGCCAGCAGCTTAGGGGGACAGATTACTGAAGCTTTCTTT; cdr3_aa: CASSLGGQITEAFF
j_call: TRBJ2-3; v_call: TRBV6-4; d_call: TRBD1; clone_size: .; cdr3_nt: TGTGCCAGCAGTGAGCAGGGGGCAGATACGCAGTATTTT; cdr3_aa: CASSEQGADTQYF
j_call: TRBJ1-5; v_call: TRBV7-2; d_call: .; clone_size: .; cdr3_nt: TGTGCCAGCAGTTCGGACATTTCGGGCTTACAGCCCCAGCATTTT; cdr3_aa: CASSSDISGLQPQHF
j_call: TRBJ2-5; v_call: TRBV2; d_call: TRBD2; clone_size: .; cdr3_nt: TGTGCCAGCAGGACTAGCGGGGGGGAGACCCAGTACTTC; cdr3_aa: CASRTSGGETQYF
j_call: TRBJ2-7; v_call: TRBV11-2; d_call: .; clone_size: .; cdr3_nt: TGTGCCAGCAGCTCCTGGAACTACGAGCGGTACTTC; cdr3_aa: CASSSWNYERYF
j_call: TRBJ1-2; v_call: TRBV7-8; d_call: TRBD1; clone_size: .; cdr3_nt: TGTGCCAGCAGCTTATTTGTATACTCTCTACAGGGGGCACCTGGCTACACCTTC; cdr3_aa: CASSLFVYSLQGAPGYTF
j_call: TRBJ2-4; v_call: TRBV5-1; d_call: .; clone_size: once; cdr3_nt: TGCGCCAGCAGCTTGATTGAGGGTACTGGAAACATTCAGTACTTC; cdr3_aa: CASSLIEGTGNIQYF
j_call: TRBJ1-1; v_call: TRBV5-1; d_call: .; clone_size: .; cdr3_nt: TGCGCCAGCAGTTCCACGGTGGGAGTGAACACTGAAGCTTTCTTT; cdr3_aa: CASSSTVGVNTEAFF
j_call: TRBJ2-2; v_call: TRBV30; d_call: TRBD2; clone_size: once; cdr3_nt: TGTGCCTGGGCCATAGCGGGGGGCCCCGGGGAGCTGTTTTTT; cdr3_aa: CAWAIAGGPGELFF
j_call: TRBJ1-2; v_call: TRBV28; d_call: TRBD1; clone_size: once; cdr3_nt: TGTGCCAGCAGTTTAAGAGGGGGCGATGGCTACACCTTC; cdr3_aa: CASSLRGGDGYTF
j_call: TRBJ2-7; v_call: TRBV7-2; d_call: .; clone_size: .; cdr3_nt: TGTGCCAGCAGCTTATCCCAGTACGAGCAGTACTTC; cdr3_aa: CASSLSQYEQYF
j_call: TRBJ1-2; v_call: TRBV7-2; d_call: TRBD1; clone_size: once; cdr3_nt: TGTGCCAGCAGCCTGACCGGGACAGTTAACTATGGCTACACCTTC; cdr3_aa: CASSLTGTVNYGYTF
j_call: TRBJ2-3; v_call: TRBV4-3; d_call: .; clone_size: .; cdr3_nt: TGCGCCAGCAGCCAAGGAGGGACTGCTGGGGATACGCAGTATTTT; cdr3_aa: CASSQGGTAGDTQYF
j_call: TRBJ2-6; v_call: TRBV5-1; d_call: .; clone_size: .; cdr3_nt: TGCGCCAGCAGCTTGGCCGGAGGGGGCAGCTCTGGGGCCAACGTCCTGACTTTC; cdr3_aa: CASSLAGGGSSGANVLTF
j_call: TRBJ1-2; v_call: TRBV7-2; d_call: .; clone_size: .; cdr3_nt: TGTGCCAGCAGCAAGACAGCGAGCGAGACTTACGACACCTTC; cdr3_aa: CASSKTASETYDTF
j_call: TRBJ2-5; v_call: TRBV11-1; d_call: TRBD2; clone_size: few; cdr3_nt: TGTGCCAGCAGCTTAGTAGCAGGGACTAGCGGGGGCGAGACCCAGTACTTC; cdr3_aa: CASSLVAGTSGGETQYF
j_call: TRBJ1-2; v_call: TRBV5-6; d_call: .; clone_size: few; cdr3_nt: TGTGCCAGCAGCTTGGGACAAGACTATGGCTACACCTTC; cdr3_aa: CASSLGQDYGYTF
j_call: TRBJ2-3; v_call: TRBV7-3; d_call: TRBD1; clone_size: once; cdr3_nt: TGTGCCAGCAGCCCTGGACAGGGGGTTACCAATACGCAGTATTTT; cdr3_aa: CASSPGQGVTNTQYF
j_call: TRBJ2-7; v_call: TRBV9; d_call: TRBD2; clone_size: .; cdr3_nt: TGTGCCAGCAGCTCATCGGGACTAGAGGGGCAGTACTTC; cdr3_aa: CASSSSGLEGQYF
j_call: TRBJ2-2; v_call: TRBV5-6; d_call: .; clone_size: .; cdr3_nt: TGTGCCAGCGGAGGGGACACCGGGGAGCTGTTTTTT; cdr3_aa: CASGGDTGELFF
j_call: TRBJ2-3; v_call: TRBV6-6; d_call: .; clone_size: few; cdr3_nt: TGTGCCAGCAGTCCTGTAGATACGCAGTATTTT; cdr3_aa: CASSPVDTQYF
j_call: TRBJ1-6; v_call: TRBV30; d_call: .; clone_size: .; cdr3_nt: TGTGCCTGGAAACGCGATCCCCACTATAATTCACCCCTCCACTTT; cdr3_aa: CAWKRDPHYNSPLHF
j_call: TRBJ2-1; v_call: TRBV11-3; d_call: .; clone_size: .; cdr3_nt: TGTGCCAGCAGCTTAGAGGCGGGAACCTACAATGAGCAGTTCTTC; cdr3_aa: CASSLEAGTYNEQFF
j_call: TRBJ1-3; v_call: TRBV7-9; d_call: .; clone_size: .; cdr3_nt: TGTGCCAGCAGGTCCCCGGGGGGGCCTGGAAACACCATATATTTT; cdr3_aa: CASRSPGGPGNTIYF
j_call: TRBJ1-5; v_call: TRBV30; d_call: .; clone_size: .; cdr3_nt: TGTGCCTGGAGTGTACGGTCAGGGAATCAGCCCCAGCATTTT; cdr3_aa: CAWSVRSGNQPQHF
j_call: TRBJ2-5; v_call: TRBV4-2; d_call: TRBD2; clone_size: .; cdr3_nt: TGTGCCAGCAGCCAAGATCCTAGCGGGGGGGTAATGGAGACCCAGTACTTC; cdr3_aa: CASSQDPSGGVMETQYF
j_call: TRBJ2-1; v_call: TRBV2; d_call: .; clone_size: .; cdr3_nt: TGTGCCAGCATGGAGGGGGGGCCAGGGGATGAGCAGTTCTTC; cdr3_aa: CASMEGGPGDEQFF
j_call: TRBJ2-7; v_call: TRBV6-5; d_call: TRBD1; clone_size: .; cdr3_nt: TGTGCCAGCAGTCGGACAGGGGGCGACGAGCAGTACTTC; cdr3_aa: CASSRTGGDEQYF
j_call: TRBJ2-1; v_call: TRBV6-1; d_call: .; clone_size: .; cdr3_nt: TGTGCCAGCAGTGCGGGGGGGGGACAGGGTATCGATGAGCAGTTCTTC; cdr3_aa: CASSAGGGQGIDEQFF
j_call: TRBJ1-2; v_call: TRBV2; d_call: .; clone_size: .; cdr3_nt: TGTGCCAGCAGTGAAGCAGGGGGCTATGGCTACACCTTC; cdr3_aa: CASSEAGGYGYTF
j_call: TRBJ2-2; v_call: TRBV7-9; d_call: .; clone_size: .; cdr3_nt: TGTGCCAGCAGCTTAGGAGGGGAGGAGTGGACCGGGGAGCTGTTTTTT; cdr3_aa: CASSLGGEEWTGELFF
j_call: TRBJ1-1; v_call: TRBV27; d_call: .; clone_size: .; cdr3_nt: TGTGCCAGCAGTTTATCTCGGGGAAACACTGAAGCTTTCTTT; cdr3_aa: CASSLSRGNTEAFF
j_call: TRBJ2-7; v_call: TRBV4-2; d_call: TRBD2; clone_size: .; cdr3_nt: TGTGCCAGCAGCCAAGATGCGGGAGACCTCGGCTACGAGCAGTACTTC; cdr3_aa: CASSQDAGDLGYEQYF
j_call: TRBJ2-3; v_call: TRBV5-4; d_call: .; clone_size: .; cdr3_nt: TGTGCCAGCAGCTTGGGGGGCGGCACAGATACGCAGTATTTT; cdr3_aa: CASSLGGGTDTQYF
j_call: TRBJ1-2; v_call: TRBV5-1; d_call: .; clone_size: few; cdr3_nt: TGCGCCAGCAGCTTGGGCTGGACAGACAGCTATGGCTACACCTTC; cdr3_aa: CASSLGWTDSYGYTF
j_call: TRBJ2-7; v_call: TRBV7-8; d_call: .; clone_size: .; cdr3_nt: TGTGCCAGCAGCTTAATTCCCGGGGGCTCCTACGAGCAGTACTTC; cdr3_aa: CASSLIPGGSYEQYF
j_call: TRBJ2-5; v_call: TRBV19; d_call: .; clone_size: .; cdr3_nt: TGTGCCAGTAGTACCGACGGGGGTGAGACCCAGTACTTC; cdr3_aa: CASSTDGGETQYF
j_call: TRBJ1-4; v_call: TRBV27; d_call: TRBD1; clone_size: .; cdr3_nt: TGTGCCAGCAGCGTCAGGGGGTTGGAAAAACTGTTTTTT; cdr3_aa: CASSVRGLEKLFF
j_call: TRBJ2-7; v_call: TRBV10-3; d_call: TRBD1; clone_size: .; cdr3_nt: TGTGCCATCAGTGACCTTCTGGGGGGACAGGGGGGCCTACAGTACTTC; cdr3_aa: CAISDLLGGQGGLQYF
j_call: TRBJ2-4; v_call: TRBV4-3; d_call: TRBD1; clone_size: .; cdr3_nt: TGCGCCAGCAGCCAAGAACAGGGGGAAAACATTCAGTACTTC; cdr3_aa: CASSQEQGENIQYF
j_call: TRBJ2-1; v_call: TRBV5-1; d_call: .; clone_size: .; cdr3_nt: TGCGCCAGCAGCTTGGGGGGGCACAATGAGCAGTTCTTC; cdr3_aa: CASSLGGHNEQFF
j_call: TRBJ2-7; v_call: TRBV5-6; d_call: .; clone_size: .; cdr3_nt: TGTGCCAGCAGCTTTCCTTGGGGGGTCTACGAGCAGTACTTC; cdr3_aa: CASSFPWGVYEQYF
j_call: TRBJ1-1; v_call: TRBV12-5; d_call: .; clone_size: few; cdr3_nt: TGTGCTAGTGGTTTGGTACGAGGACTGTTGAACACTGAAGCTTTCTTT; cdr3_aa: CASGLVRGLLNTEAFF
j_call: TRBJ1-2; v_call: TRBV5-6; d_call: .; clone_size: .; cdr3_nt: TGTGCCAGCACCACATGGGGCCCCCCCCATGGCTACACCTTC; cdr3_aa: CASTTWGPPHGYTF
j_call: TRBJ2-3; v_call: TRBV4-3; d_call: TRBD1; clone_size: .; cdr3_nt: TGCGCCAGCAGCCAAGCCCAGGGGGTGGGTGTGGGGGCGCAGTATTTT; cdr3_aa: CASSQAQGVGVGAQYF
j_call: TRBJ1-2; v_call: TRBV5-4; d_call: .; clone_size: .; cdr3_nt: TGTGCCAGCAGCTTGGGGGCCCTCCTCGAGGGCTACACCTTC; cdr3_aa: CASSLGALLEGYTF
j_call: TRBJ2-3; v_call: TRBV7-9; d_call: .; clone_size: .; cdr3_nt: TGTGCCAGCAGTCTAACGGAGTTAGATACGCAGTATTTT; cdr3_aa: CASSLTELDTQYF
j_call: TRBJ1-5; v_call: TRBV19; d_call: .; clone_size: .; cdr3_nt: TGTGCCAGTAGTATTAGCTCCGCGGACAATCAGCCCCAGCATTTT; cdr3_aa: CASSISSADNQPQHF
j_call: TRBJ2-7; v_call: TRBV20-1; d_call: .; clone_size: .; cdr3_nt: TGCAGTGCTGAAGATGTTAGCGAGCAGTACTTC; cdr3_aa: CSAEDVSEQYF
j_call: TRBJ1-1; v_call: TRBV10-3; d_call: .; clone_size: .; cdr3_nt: TGTGCCATCAGTGAGGCAGGCGGGACTGAAGCTTTCTTT; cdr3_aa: CAISEAGGTEAFF
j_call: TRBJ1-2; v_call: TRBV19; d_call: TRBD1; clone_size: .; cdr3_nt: TGTGCCAGTAGTATCCCAGGGGGCGCGGGCGGCTACACCTTC; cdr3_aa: CASSIPGGAGGYTF
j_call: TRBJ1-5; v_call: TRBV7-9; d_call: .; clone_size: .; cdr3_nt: TGTGCCAGCAGGCAGTTTAGCAATCAGCCCCAGCATTTT; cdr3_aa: CASRQFSNQPQHF
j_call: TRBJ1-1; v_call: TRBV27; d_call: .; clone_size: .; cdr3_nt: TGTGCCAGCAGTTTGCGGAGGGTGGGGACTGAAGCTTTCTTT; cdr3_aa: CASSLRRVGTEAFF
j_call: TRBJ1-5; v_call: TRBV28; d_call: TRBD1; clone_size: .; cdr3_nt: TGTGCCAGCAGTGACAGGGTTAATCAGCCCCAGCATTTT; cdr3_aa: CASSDRVNQPQHF
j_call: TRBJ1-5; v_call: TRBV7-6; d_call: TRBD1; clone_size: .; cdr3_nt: TGTGCCAGCAGCTTATCTCCGGGACAGGGCGGCAATCAGCCCCAGCATTTT; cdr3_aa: CASSLSPGQGGNQPQHF